Here is one TCR beta chain with its context. Per the original methods: For nucleated cells, counts were estimated from reference gene primer amplification. Libraries were prepared by immunoSEQ multiplex PCR; TCRdb keeps only in-frame clonotypes and omits some of them. The DNA gave D and trimming, while V, J and clone size come from that table. This sample has fewer than 200,000 clones, with approximately 87% found just once. The sample is drawn from a study of blood T cell repertoires in COVID-19. Study background: Specimens from acute and convalescent COVID-19 originated in the United States, Italy and Spain.

Researchers sorted participants into cohorts using their self-reported clinical history. Cohort 3 recovered donors had two negative PCRs, clearance, or symptom resolution. Source material: PBMCs or T cells enriched from blood (not recorded which). The clonotype comes from a woman aged 45-65 years who had recovered from COVID-19.

Here the CDR3 reads CASSPIPRNTEAFF. DNA for the CDR3: TGTGCCAGCTCACCAATCCCGAGGAACACTGAAGCTTTCTTT. The chain recombines TRBV18 with TRBJ1-1; D gene ambiguous. The CDR3 extends over 14 amino acids. Germline CDR1 is KGHSH and CDR2 is LQKENI. The V and J ends lost 2 bases and 1 base respectively, with 8 bases between them.